This passage covers 25 T cell receptor beta chains from one sample sequenced in a study of T-cell reconstitution after alpha-beta-depleted transplantation in children. A TCRbeta library incorporating unique molecular identifiers was prepared. One entry per CDR3 protein, called by TCRdb with MiXCR from the PCR reads. The data contain 500,000 to 600,000 distinct CDR3 sequences, 27% of them seen just once; the ten biggest clones take up under 45%. The sample consisted of PBMCs, taken before TCRalphabeta/CD19-depleted stem cell transplant. Receptors originate from a boy under two years old with Wiskott-Aldrich syndrome, due to receive a stem cell transplant.

There are a few counts of this clonotype. The J gene is TRBJ2-1, the V gene TRBV28; the match to TRBD2 covers 11 bases. The J segment lost 3 bases and the V segment lost 6 bases, leaving 4 bases of the junction unmatched. Germline values: CDR1 MDHEN, CDR2 SYDVKM. The CDR3 is made up of 15 amino acids. CDR3 protein: CASRLAGGLYNEQFF. As DNA, the CDR3 is TGTGCCAGCAGATTAGCGGGAGGGCTCTACAATGAGCAGTTCTTC. Looking up the rest from reference TRBV28 and TRBJ2-1 gives the full variable domain: DVKVTQSSRYLVKRTGEKVFLECVQDMDHENMFWYRQDPGLGLRLIYFSYDVKMKEKGDIPEGYSVSREKKERFSLILESASTNQTSMYLCASRLAGGLYNEQFFGPGTRLTVL.

This clonotype has more than one count but fewer than ten. The J gene is TRBJ2-7, the V gene TRBV5-1; no clear D gene. The V end was cut by 0 bases, the J end by 7 bases, with 14 bases between. Germline V gene lookup returns CDR1 SGHRS and CDR2 YFSETQ. CDR3 size: 14 residues. The CDR3 region is CASSLGTLRMEQYF. CDR3 sequence (DNA): TGCGCCAGCAGCTTGGGGACGTTACGAATGGAGCAGTACTTC.

The genes are TRBV7-8 and TRBJ2-3; 9 bases match TRBD1. The germline CDR1 and CDR2 sequences are SGHVS and FQNEAQ. The CDR3 has 15 residues. With V trimmed by 4 bases and J by 6 bases, 8 bases remained unmatched. The CDR3 spells CASSSGDRDGDTQYF. CDR3 nucleotide sequence: TGTGCCAGCAGCTCCGGGGACAGGGACGGGGATACGCAGTATTTT.

The chain carries TRBV19 and TRBJ1-5, with D unclear. The CDR3 contains 14 residues. The germline V gene encodes CDR1 LNHDA and CDR2 SQIVND (reference sequence). Trimming left V 1 base short and J 5 bases short, with 9 bases between. The chain's CDR3 is CASSIGSADQPQHF. The CDR3 nucleotides are TGTGCCAGTAGTATAGGTTCGGCCGATCAGCCCCAGCATTTT.

This clonotype was detected a few times. The chain carries TRBV9 and TRBJ1-2, with 7 bases lining up with TRBD1. V lost 4 bases, J lost 8 bases, and 14 bases stayed unmatched. Looked up from germline, CDR1 is SGDLS and CDR2 is YYNGEE. The CDR3 length is 15 residues. The CDR3: CASSLNLRTGEGYTF. For the CDR3, the DNA is TGTGCCAGCAGCCTAAACCTCAGAACAGGGGAAGGCTACACCTTC.

V is TRBV29-1 and J is TRBJ2-1; D not resolved. The CDR3 extends over 12 amino acids. Germline V gene data show CDR1 as SQVTM and CDR2 as ANQGSEA. V was trimmed by 4 bases and J by 3 bases, leaving 7 bases between them. DNA of the CDR3: TGCAGCGTTGGGCAGAACTACAATGAGCAGTTCTTC. Protein product: CSVGQNYNEQFF.

This clonotype has just a few counts. The chain employs TRBV11-2 and TRBJ2-7; 7 bases agree with TRBD2. The V gene end was trimmed by 3 bases and the J gene end by 0 bases; junction bases not matched to a gene: 5. The CDR3 contains 15 residues. Germline assignment: CDR1 SGHAT and CDR2 FQNNGV. CDR3 residues: CASSFTGRSSYEQYF. The DNA of the CDR3 is TGTGCCAGCAGCTTTACCGGGAGGAGCTCCTACGAGCAGTACTTC. The entire variable domain, with the rest obtained from reference TRBV11-2 and TRBJ2-7, is as follows: EAGVAQSPRYKIIEKRQSVAFWCNPISGHATLYWYQQILGQGPKLLIQFQNNGVVDDSQLPKDRFSAERLKGVDSTLKIQPAKLEDSAVYLCASSFTGRSSYEQYFGPGTRLTVT.

The rearrangement joins TRBV3-1 to TRBJ1-1; D gene unclear. Germline loops: CDR1 LGHDT, CDR2 YNNKEL (reference sequence). V shed 6 bases and J shed 5 bases, with 10 bases lying between them. This CDR3 spans 12 amino acids. CDR3 in DNA: TGTGCCAGCAGGGCCCCTGGTACTGAAGCTTTCTTT. Translation: CASRAPGTEAFF.

In its sample, this clonotype was seen a few times. V and J are TRBV29-1 and TRBJ2-7; D remains unclear. This CDR3 is 12 amino acids long. Germline V gene lookup returns CDR1 SQVTM and CDR2 ANQGSEA. Trimming took 4 bases from V and 3 from J, leaving 10 bases between them. CDR3 DNA: TGCAGCGTTGCGGCAGGCAACTACGAGCAGTACTTC. Translated, it gives CSVAAGNYEQYF.

In DNA form, the CDR3 reads TGTGCCAGCAGCCCCCGCGTCAGGGGGCTCTCTGAAGCTTTCTTT. It is translated as CASSPRVRGLSEAFF. J is TRBJ1-1 and V is TRBV7-3, with 8 bases that match TRBD1. With 5 bases clipped from V and 6 bases from J, the junction kept 11 bases outside the gene matches. The CDR3 spans 15 residues. Germline V CDR1 and CDR2: SGHTA, FQGTGA.

This clonotype was recorded a few times. This chain joins TRBV12-3 or TRBV12-4 and TRBJ1-1, with 7 bases matching TRBD1. V lost 3 bases and J lost 9; bases outside the gene matches: 7. This CDR3 has 13 amino acids. CDR3 sequence reads: CASSFKGAHKAFF. CDR3 DNA: TGTGCCAGCAGTTTCAAGGGGGCGCACAAAGCTTTCTTT.

The chain is built from TRBV23-1 and TRBJ1-5; 9 bases fit TRBD1. TRBV23-1 counts as an open reading frame of uncertain function. The J segment lost 6 bases and the V segment lost 10 bases, leaving 4 bases of the junction unmatched. This CDR3 spans 12 amino acids. Here the CDR3 DNA reads TGCGCCAACAGGGGGCGATGTCAGCCCCAGCATTTT. Residues: CANRGRCQPQHF.

This clonotype was counted ten times or more. This chain connects TRBV5-1 to TRBJ2-1; TRBD2 agrees at 9 bases. V lost 1 base, J lost 7 bases, and 6 bases stayed unmatched. The CDR3 length is 15 residues. Germline V gene data show CDR1 as SGHRS and CDR2 as YFSETQ. CDR3 sequence: CASSLSLAGTNEQFF. The CDR3 DNA reads as TGCGCCAGCAGCTTGTCTCTAGCGGGAACAAATGAGCAGTTCTTC.

V is TRBV11-2 and J is TRBJ2-2; 12 bases map to TRBD2. The length of the CDR3 is 18 residues. From germline, CDR1 is SGHAT and CDR2 FQNNGV. V lost 1 base and J lost 1; bases outside the gene matches: 4. CDR3 residues: CASSLGLAGVGNTGELFF. DNA for the CDR3: TGTGCCAGCAGCTTAGGACTAGCGGGAGTGGGGAACACCGGGGAGCTGTTTTTT.

This clonotype was seen more than once but under ten times. The chain employs TRBV29-1 and TRBJ2-2; D uncertain. V was shortened by 7 bases and J by 2 bases, with 11 bases between the two germline ends. The V gene's germline CDR1 is SQVTM and CDR2 ANQGSEA. The CDR3 runs 13 residues. CDR3 protein: CSAVSSNTGELFF. The CDR3 DNA reads as TGCAGCGCCGTAAGTTCCAACACCGGGGAGCTGTTTTTT.

This clonotype was detected many times. The chain links TRBV5-1 to TRBJ2-7; 11 nucleotides match TRBD2. The germline CDR1 and CDR2 sequences are SGHRS and YFSETQ. The CDR3 loop spans 14 amino acids. With V trimmed by 4 bases and J by 3 bases, 3 bases remained unmatched. The CDR3 DNA is TGCGCCAGCAGCGATACTAGCGGGAGCTACGAGCAGTACTTC. Protein: CASSDTSGSYEQYF. Variable domain in full (rest from reference TRBV5-1 and TRBJ2-7): KAGVTQTPRYLIKTRGQQVTLSCSPISGHRSVSWYQQTPGQGLQFLFEYFSETQRNKGNFPGRFSGRQFSNSRSEMNVSTLELGDSALYLCASSDTSGSYEQYFGPGTRLTVT.

The chain employs TRBV28 and TRBJ2-7; D uncertain. This CDR3 spans 14 amino acids. Trimming removed 2 bases at V and 6 bases at J, with 14 bases between. In germline, CDR1 is MDHEN, CDR2 SYDVKM. The CDR3 bases are TGTGCCAGCAGTTTAAAGGACCGCGGCGGCGAGCAGTACTTC. It translates to CASSLKDRGGEQYF.

This clonotype was picked up a small number of times. The genes are TRBV12-3 or TRBV12-4 and TRBJ2-2, with D unresolved. The CDR3 runs 14 residues. Trimming removed 3 bases from V and 6 bases from J, with 11 bases in between. The CDR3, as DNA: TGTGCCAGCAGTTTTGGTTCCCCCCCCGGGGAGCTGTTTTTT. Translating gives CASSFGSPPGELFF.

This clonotype was detected only a few times. The chain couples TRBV24-1 to TRBJ2-1, with D possibly being TRBD1 (6 bases). The CDR3 has 15 amino acids. Trimming cost V 4 bases and J 10 bases, with 19 bases left between them. CDR1 is KGHDR and CDR2 is SFDVKD in the germline V gene. The CDR3 region is CATSDPRRGFEEQFF. CDR3 in DNA: TGTGCCACCAGTGACCCTCGCAGGGGTTTCGAGGAGCAGTTCTTC.

This clonotype was seen more than once but under ten times. The gene calls are TRBV5-1 and TRBJ2-1; 9 bases are shared with TRBD2. The J segment lost 5 bases and the V segment lost 0 bases, leaving 3 bases of the junction unmatched. Germline loops: CDR1 SGHRS, CDR2 YFSETQ. This CDR3 is 15 amino acids long. The DNA for the CDR3 is TGCGCCAGCAGCTTGGGAGGGACTAGCAACAATGAGCAGTTCTTC. Translating it yields CASSLGGTSNNEQFF.

The V and J genes are TRBV27 and TRBJ2-7, with 7 positions matching TRBD2. The V gene end was trimmed by 6 bases and the J gene end by 1 base; junction bases not matched to a gene: 6. Germline-derived CDR1 and CDR2 are MNHEY and SMNVEV (reference sequence). The CDR3 consists of 14 residues. The CDR3 reads CASSNGTKSYEQYF. CDR3 sequence (DNA): TGTGCCAGCAGCAACGGGACTAAATCCTACGAGCAGTACTTC.

The chain has TRBV11-2 and TRBJ1-3; 7 nucleotides agree with TRBD1. V shed 3 bases, J shed 2 bases, and the junction held 13 bases outside the gene matches. Per germline, CDR1 SGHAT and CDR2 FQNNGV. The CDR3 runs to 18 residues. For the CDR3, the DNA is TGTGCCAGCAGCTTCGGGTGGCAGACAGGGACGACTGGAAACACCATATATTTT. Residues: CASSFGWQTGTTGNTIYF.

The V and J genes are TRBV7-9 and TRBJ2-2; D is perhaps TRBD2 (6 bases). The germline V and J ends were trimmed by 0 bases and 1 base, with 12 bases remaining between them. This CDR3 comprises 17 residues. The germline V gene has CDR1 SEHNR and CDR2 FQNEAQ (reference sequence). The CDR3 sequence: CASSLARRRENTGELFF. In DNA form, the CDR3 reads TGTGCCAGCAGCTTAGCGCGTAGGCGGGAGAACACCGGGGAGCTGTTTTTT.

In its sample, this clonotype was seen a few times. The gene calls are TRBV4-2 and TRBJ2-5; 7 nucleotides line up with TRBD1. CDR1 LGHNA and CDR2 YNFKEQ come from the germline V gene. The CDR3 runs 15 residues. J lost 2 bases, V lost 1 base, and 4 bases had no gene match. The CDR3 region is CASSQGTGAQETQYF. In DNA form, the CDR3 reads TGTGCCAGCAGCCAAGGAACAGGGGCGCAAGAGACCCAGTACTTC.

The chain carries TRBV5-1 and TRBJ2-5, with no clear D. This CDR3 spans 14 amino acids. Deletions cut 0 bases from V and 3 bases from J, with 9 bases between. Germline CDR1 is SGHRS and CDR2 is YFSETQ. The CDR3 sequence is CASSLAAAKETQYF. In DNA, the CDR3 is TGCGCCAGCAGCTTGGCGGCGGCAAAAGAGACCCAGTACTTC.